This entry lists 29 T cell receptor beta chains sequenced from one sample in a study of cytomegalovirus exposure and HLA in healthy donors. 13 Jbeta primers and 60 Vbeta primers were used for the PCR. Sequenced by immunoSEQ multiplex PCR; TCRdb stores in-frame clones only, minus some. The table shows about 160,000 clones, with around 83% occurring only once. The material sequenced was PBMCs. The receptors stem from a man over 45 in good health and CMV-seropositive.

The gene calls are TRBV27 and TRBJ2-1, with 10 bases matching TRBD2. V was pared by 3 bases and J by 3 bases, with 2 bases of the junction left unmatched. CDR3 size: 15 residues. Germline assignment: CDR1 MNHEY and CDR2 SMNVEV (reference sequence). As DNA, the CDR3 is TGTGCCAGCAGTTTGGCTAGCGGGAGCTACAATGAGCAGTTCTTC. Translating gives CASSLASGSYNEQFF.

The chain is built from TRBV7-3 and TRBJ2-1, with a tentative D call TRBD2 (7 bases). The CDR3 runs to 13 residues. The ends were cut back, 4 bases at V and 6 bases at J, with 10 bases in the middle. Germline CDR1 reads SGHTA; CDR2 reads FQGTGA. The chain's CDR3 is CASSSGGPNEQFF. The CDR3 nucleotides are TGTGCCAGCAGCTCCGGGGGGCCCAATGAGCAGTTCTTC.

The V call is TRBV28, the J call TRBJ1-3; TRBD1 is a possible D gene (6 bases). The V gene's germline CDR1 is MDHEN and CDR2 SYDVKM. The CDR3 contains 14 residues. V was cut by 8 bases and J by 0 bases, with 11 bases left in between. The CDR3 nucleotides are TGTGCCAGCGGGCTGACAGGCTCTGGAAACACCATATATTTT. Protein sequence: CASGLTGSGNTIYF.

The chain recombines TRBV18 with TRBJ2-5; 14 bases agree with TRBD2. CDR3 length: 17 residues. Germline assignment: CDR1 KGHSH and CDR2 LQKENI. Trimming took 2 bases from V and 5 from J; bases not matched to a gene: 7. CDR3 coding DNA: TGTGCCAGCTCACCAGGGACTAGCGGGAGATCTATGGAGACCCAGTACTTC. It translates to CASSPGTSGRSMETQYF.

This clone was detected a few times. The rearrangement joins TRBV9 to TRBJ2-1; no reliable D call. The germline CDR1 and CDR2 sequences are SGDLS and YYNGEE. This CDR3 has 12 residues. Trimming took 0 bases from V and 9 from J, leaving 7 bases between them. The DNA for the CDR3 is TGTGCCAGCAGCGTAGTTGCAGGTGAGCAGTTCTTC. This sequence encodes CASSVVAGEQFF.

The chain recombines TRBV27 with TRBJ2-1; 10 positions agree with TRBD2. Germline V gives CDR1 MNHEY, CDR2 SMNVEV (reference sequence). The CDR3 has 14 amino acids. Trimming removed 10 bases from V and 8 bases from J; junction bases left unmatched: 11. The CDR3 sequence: CATSPASGSYEQFF. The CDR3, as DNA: TGTGCCACCTCCCCCGCTAGCGGGAGCTATGAGCAGTTCTTC.

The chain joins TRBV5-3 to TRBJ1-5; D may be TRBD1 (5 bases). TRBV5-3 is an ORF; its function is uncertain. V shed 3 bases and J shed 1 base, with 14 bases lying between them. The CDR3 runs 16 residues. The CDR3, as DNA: TGTGCCAGAAGCTACAAGGACACATTGAGCAATCAGCCCCAGCATTTT. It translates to CARSYKDTLSNQPQHF.

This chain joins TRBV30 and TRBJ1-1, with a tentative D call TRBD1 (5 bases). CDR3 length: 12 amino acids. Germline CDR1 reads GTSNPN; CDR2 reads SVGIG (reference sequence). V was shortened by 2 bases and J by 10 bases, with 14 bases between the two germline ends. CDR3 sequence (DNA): TGTGCCTGGAGTCGGGGGGTGGGGGGAGCTTTCTTT. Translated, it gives CAWSRGVGGAFF.

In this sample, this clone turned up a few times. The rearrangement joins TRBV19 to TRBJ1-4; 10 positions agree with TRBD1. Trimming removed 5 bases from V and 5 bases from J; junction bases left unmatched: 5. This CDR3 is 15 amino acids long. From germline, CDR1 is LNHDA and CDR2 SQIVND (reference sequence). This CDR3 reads CASSRRTGGNEKLFF. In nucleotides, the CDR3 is TGTGCCAGTAGTCGACGGACAGGGGGGAATGAAAAACTGTTTTTT.

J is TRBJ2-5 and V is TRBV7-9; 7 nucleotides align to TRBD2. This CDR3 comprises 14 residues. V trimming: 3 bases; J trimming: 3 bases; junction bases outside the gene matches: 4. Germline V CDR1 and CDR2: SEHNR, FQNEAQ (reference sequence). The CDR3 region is CASSFWGGKETQYF. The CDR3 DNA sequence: TGTGCCAGCAGCTTTTGGGGGGGGAAAGAGACCCAGTACTTC.

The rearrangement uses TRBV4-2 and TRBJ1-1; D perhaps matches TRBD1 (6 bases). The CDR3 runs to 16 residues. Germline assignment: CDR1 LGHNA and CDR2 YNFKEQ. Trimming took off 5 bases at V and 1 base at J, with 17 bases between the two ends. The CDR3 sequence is CASSSTLTGSNTEAFF. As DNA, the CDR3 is TGTGCCAGCAGCAGCACCCTGACAGGCTCGAACACTGAAGCTTTCTTT.

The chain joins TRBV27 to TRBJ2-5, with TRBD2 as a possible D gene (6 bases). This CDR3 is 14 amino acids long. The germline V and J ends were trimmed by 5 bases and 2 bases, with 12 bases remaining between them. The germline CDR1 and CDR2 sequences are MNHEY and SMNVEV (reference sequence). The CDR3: CASSPRDFQETQYF. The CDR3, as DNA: TGTGCCAGCAGTCCGCGGGACTTTCAAGAGACCCAGTACTTC.

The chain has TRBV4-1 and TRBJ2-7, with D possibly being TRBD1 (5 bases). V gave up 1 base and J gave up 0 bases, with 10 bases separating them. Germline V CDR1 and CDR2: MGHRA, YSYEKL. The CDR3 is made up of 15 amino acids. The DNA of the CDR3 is TGCGCCAGCAGCCAAGGGACATCCCGCTCCTACGAGCAGTACTTC. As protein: CASSQGTSRSYEQYF.

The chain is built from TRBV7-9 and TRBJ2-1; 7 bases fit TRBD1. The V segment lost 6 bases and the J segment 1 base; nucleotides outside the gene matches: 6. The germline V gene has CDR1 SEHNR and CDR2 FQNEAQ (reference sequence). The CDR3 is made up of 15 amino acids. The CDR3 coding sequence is TGTGCCAGCAGTAGGGGGCAGGGATCCTACAATGAGCAGTTCTTC. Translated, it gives CASSRGQGSYNEQFF.

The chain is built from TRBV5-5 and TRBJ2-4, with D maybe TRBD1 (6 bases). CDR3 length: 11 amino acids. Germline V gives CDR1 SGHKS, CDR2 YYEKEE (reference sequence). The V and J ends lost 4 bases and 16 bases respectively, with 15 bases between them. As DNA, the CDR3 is TGTGCCAGCAGCCGGGACACCCACTCCTACTTC. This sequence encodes CASSRDTHSYF.

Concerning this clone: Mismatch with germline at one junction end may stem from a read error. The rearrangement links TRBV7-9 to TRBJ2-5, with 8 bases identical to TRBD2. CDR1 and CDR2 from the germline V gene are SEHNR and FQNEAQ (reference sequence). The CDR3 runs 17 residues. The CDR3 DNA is TGTTCCAGCAGCCCGTCGTTTAGCGGGAAGTACCAAGAGACCCAGTACTTC. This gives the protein CSSSPSFSGKYQETQYF.

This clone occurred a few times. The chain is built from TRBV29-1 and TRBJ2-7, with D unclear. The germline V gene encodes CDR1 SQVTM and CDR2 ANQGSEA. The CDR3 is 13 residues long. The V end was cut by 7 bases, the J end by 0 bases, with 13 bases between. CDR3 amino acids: CSASPTGSYEQYF. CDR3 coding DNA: TGCAGCGCCTCACCGACGGGCTCCTACGAGCAGTACTTC.

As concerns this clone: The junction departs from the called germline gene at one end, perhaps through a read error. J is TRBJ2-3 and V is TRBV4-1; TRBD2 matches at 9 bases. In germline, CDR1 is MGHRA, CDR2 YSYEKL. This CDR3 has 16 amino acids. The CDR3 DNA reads TGTGCCAGCAGCCGACAAACTAGCGGGTTCACAGATACGCAGTATTTT. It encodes CASSRQTSGFTDTQYF.

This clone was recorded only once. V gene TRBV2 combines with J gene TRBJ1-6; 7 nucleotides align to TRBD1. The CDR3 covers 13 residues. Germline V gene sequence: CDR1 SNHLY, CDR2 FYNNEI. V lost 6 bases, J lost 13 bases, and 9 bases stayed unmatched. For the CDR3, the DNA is TGTGCCAGCAGAAGACAGGGTAGGCTTCCCCTCCACTTT. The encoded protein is CASRRQGRLPLHF.

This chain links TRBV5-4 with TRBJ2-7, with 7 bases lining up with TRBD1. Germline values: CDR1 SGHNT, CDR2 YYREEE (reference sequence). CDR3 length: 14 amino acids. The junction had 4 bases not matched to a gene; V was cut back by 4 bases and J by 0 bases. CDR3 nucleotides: TGTGCCAGCAGCCCAGACAGGGTCTCCTACGAGCAGTACTTC. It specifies CASSPDRVSYEQYF.

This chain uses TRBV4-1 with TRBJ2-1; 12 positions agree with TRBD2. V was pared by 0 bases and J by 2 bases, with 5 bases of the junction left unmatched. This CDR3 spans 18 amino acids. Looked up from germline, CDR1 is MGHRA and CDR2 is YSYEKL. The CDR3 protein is CASSQEEGLAGPYNEQFF. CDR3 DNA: TGCGCCAGCAGCCAAGAAGAAGGACTAGCGGGGCCCTACAATGAGCAGTTCTTC.

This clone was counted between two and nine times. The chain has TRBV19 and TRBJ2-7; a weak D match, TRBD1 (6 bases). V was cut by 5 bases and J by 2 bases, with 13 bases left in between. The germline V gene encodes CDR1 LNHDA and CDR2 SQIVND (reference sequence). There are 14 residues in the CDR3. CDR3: CASSYSRGTYEQYF. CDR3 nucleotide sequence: TGTGCCAGTAGTTATTCCAGGGGCACCTACGAGCAGTACTTC. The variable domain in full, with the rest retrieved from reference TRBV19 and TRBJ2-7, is DGGITQSPKYLFRKEGQNVTLSCEQNLNHDAMYWYRQDPGQGLRLIYYSQIVNDFQKGDIAEGYSVSREKKESFPLTVTSAQKNPTAFYLCASSYSRGTYEQYFGPGTRLTVT.

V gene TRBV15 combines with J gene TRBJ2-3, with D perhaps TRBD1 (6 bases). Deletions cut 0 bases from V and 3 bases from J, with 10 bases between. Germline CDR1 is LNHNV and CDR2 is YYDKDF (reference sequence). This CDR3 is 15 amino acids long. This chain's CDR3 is CATSRDDQGTDTQYF. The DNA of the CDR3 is TGTGCCACCAGCAGAGATGATCAGGGGACAGATACGCAGTATTTT.

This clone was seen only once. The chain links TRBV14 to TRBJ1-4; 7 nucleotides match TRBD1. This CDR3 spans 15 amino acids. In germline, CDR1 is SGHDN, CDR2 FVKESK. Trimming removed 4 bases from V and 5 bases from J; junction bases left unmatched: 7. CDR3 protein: CASSRTGTENEKLFF. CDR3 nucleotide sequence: TGTGCCAGCAGCCGAACCGGGACAGAAAATGAAAAACTGTTTTTT.

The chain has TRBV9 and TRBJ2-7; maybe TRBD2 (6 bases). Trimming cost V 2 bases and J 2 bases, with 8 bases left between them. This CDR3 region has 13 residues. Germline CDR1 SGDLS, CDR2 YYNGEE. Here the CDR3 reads CASSVGGTYEQYF. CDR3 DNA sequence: TGTGCCAGCAGCGTTGGGGGGACCTACGAGCAGTACTTC.

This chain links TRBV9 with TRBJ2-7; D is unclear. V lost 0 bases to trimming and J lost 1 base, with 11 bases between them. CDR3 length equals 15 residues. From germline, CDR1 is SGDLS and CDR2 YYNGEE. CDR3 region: CASSVAPSLSYEQYF. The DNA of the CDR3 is TGTGCCAGCAGCGTAGCTCCTAGTTTGTCCTACGAGCAGTACTTC.

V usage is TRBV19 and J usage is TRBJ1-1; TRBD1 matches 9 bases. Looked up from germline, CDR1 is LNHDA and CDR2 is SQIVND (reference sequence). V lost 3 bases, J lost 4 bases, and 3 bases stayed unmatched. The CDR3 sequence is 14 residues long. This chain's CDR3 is CASSIGTGTTEAFF. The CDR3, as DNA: TGTGCCAGTAGTATTGGGACAGGGACCACTGAAGCTTTCTTT.

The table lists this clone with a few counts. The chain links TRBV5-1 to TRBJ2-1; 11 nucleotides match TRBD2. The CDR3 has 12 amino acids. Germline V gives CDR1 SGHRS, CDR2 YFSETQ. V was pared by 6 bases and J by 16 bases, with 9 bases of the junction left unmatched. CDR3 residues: CASILLAGGPFF. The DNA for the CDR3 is TGCGCCAGCATTCTTTTAGCGGGGGGGCCCTTCTTC.

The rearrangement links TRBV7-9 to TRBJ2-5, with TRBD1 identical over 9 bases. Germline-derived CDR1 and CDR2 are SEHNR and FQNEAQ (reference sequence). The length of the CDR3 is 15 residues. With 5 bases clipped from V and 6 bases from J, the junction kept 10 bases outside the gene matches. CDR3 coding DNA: TGTGCCAGCAGCCCCCCAGGGGACAGGGATCAGACCCAGTACTTC. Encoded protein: CASSPPGDRDQTQYF.